This is a list of T cell receptor beta chains from one sample in a study of cytomegalovirus exposure and HLA in healthy donors. TCRdb's copy holds only in-frame clones and misses some; the assay was immunoSEQ multiplex PCR. Of about 130,000 clones listed, 70% to 80% were seen once; the top ten hold approximately 1.2%. The sample was PBMCs. These TCRs come from a man aged 50 to 59 in good health and CMV-seronegative. CDR3s include the opening cysteine and the closing phenylalanine or tryptophan. A D gene is named only where the DNA matches it firmly. Rows may omit the clone size; those that give it use once, few, many or a size class.

v_call: TRBV10-2; cdr3_length: 15; j_call: TRBJ2-7; d_call: TRBD2; clone_size: few; cdr3_nt: TGCGCCAGCAGCGTTAGCGGGGGCAGCTCCTACGAGCAGTACTTC; cdr3_aa: CASSVSGGSSYEQYF
v_call: TRBV4-1; cdr3_length: 15; j_call: TRBJ2-1; d_call: TRBD2; clone_size: few; cdr3_nt: TGCGCCAGCAGCCAGAGACTAGCGGGAAGCAATGAGCAGTTCTTC; cdr3_aa: CASSQRLAGSNEQFF
v_call: TRBV7-9; cdr3_length: 15; j_call: TRBJ2-1; d_call: -; clone_size: -; cdr3_nt: TGTGCCAGCAGCGGACTGGCGGGTTTAAACAATGAGCAGTTCTTC; cdr3_aa: CASSGLAGLNNEQFF
v_call: TRBV7-6; cdr3_length: 13; j_call: TRBJ1-1; d_call: -; clone_size: -; cdr3_nt: TGTGCCAGCAGCGCCGACAGTAACACTGAAGCTTTCTTT; cdr3_aa: CASSADSNTEAFF
v_call: TRBV5-5; cdr3_length: 14; j_call: TRBJ1-6; d_call: -; clone_size: -; cdr3_nt: TGTGCCAGCGGTACGGGACTCTTTAATTCACCCCTCCACTTT; cdr3_aa: CASGTGLFNSPLHF
v_call: TRBV27; cdr3_length: 16; j_call: TRBJ1-4; d_call: -; clone_size: once; cdr3_nt: TGTGCCAGCAGTTGGTCACAGGCCGGTCGAGAGGGGGAACTGTTTTTT; cdr3_aa: CASSWSQAGREGELFF
v_call: TRBV28; cdr3_length: 17; j_call: TRBJ2-3; d_call: -; clone_size: -; cdr3_nt: TGTGCCAGCAGTGGACAGTTACAGATGAGTAGCACAGATACGCAGTATTTT; cdr3_aa: CASSGQLQMSSTDTQYF
v_call: TRBV7-9; cdr3_length: 12; j_call: TRBJ2-5; d_call: -; clone_size: -; cdr3_nt: TGTGCCAGCAGCTTAGAAGCAGGGACCCAGTACTTC; cdr3_aa: CASSLEAGTQYF
v_call: TRBV19; cdr3_length: 15; j_call: TRBJ1-1; d_call: TRBD1; clone_size: -; cdr3_nt: TGTGCCAGTAGTCCTCGGACAGGGGGCTTCACTGAAGCTTTCTTT; cdr3_aa: CASSPRTGGFTEAFF
v_call: TRBV10-3; cdr3_length: 21; j_call: TRBJ2-3; d_call: TRBD2; clone_size: few; cdr3_nt: TGTGCCATCAGTGAGCCCCTTCCCGAAACTAGCGGGAGGGAATACACAGATACGCAGTATTTT; cdr3_aa: CAISEPLPETSGREYTDTQYF
v_call: TRBV7-2; cdr3_length: 16; j_call: TRBJ1-1; d_call: TRBD1; clone_size: -; cdr3_nt: TGTGCCAGCAGATACGCCGGGACAGGGGTCGGGACTGAAGCTTTCTTT; cdr3_aa: CASRYAGTGVGTEAFF
v_call: TRBV11-2; cdr3_length: 16; j_call: TRBJ2-7; d_call: TRBD1; clone_size: -; cdr3_nt: TGTGCCAGCAGCTCTATAAAGACAGGGGGCTACTACGAGCAGTACTTC; cdr3_aa: CASSSIKTGGYYEQYF
v_call: TRBV10-3; cdr3_length: 15; j_call: TRBJ1-3; d_call: TRBD1; clone_size: -; cdr3_nt: TGTGCCATCAGTCGGGGCCCGGACAGGCAAGACACCATATATTTT; cdr3_aa: CAISRGPDRQDTIYF
v_call: TRBV29-1; cdr3_length: 13; j_call: TRBJ1-4; d_call: TRBD1; clone_size: few; cdr3_nt: TGCAGCGTGGCTGACAGGGGTGGGGAAAAACTGTTTTTT; cdr3_aa: CSVADRGGEKLFF
v_call: TRBV29-1; cdr3_length: 16; j_call: TRBJ2-5; d_call: TRBD2; clone_size: -; cdr3_nt: TGCAGCGTTGATATCCCGGCTAGCGGGATCCAAGAGACCCAGTACTTC; cdr3_aa: CSVDIPASGIQETQYF
v_call: TRBV28; cdr3_length: 14; j_call: TRBJ1-5; d_call: TRBD1; clone_size: -; cdr3_nt: TGTGCCAGCATCGGGACAGGGCTCTATCAGCCCCAGCATTTT; cdr3_aa: CASIGTGLYQPQHF
v_call: TRBV2; cdr3_length: 16; j_call: TRBJ2-5; d_call: TRBD2; clone_size: -; cdr3_nt: TGTGCCAGCAGTGAAGGAGGAGCGGGACCCCAAGAGACCCAGTACTTC; cdr3_aa: CASSEGGAGPQETQYF
v_call: TRBV28; cdr3_length: 16; j_call: TRBJ1-1; d_call: -; clone_size: -; cdr3_nt: TGTGCCAGCAGTCCACCCTGGACGGGGAAGGGCACTGAAGCTTTCTTT; cdr3_aa: CASSPPWTGKGTEAFF
v_call: TRBV30; cdr3_length: 14; j_call: TRBJ1-1; d_call: -; clone_size: -; cdr3_nt: TGTGCCTGGAGTTTGGAGGTGGGGTCGACTGAAGCTTTCTTT; cdr3_aa: CAWSLEVGSTEAFF
v_call: TRBV5-1; cdr3_length: 15; j_call: TRBJ2-3; d_call: -; clone_size: -; cdr3_nt: TGCGCCAGCAGCACCACAGGGTATAGCACAGATACGCAGTATTTT; cdr3_aa: CASSTTGYSTDTQYF
v_call: TRBV7-3; cdr3_length: 12; j_call: TRBJ2-1; d_call: -; clone_size: -; cdr3_nt: TGTGCCAGCAGCCCCTTATCAGGGGAGCAGTTCTTC; cdr3_aa: CASSPLSGEQFF
v_call: TRBV5-4; cdr3_length: 15; j_call: TRBJ2-7; d_call: TRBD1; clone_size: -; cdr3_nt: TGTGCCAGCAGCTTGGAGGGACAGGGCTCCTACGAGCAGTACTTC; cdr3_aa: CASSLEGQGSYEQYF